A selection of T cell receptor beta chains follows, all from one sample in a study of blood T cell repertoires in COVID-19. Only in-frame clones appear in the TCRdb table, and some are missing; sequencing was by immunoSEQ multiplex PCR. The table shows about 240,000 clones, with 86% occurring only once. The sequencing input was peripheral blood. The source of these receptors is an elderly man with acute or convalescent COVID-19. Both conserved end residues are part of each CDR3. The order of the fields is CDR3 protein, CDR3 DNA, D gene, clone size, J gene, V gene. A D gene is named only where the DNA matches it firmly. The listing skips clone size in some rows; elsewhere it reads once, few, many or a size class.

CASSQERGGNEQFF | TGTGCCAGCAGCCAAGAGCGGGGGGGAAATGAGCAGTTCTTC | TRBD2 | - | TRBJ2-1 | TRBV3-1/TRBV3-2
CASSQEGGSAKNIQYF | TGTGCCAGCAGCCAGGAGGGAGGGTCAGCCAAAAACATTCAGTACTTC | TRBD2 | - | TRBJ2-4 | TRBV7-2
CASSRDSLGSYEQYF | TGTGCCAGCAGCCGTGACAGCTTGGGGTCCTACGAGCAGTACTTC | - | - | TRBJ2-7 | TRBV7-8
CATRDSSYEQYF | TGTGCCACGCGGGACAGCTCCTACGAGCAGTACTTC | - | few | TRBJ2-7 | TRBV10-3
CASSELVVSGGRGYTF | TGTGCCAGCAGTGAATTGGTAGTCTCGGGGGGACGTGGCTACACCTTC | - | - | TRBJ1-2 | TRBV25-1
CASSPGLAGVGTGELFF | TGTGCCAGCAGCCCGGGACTAGCGGGAGTGGGTACCGGGGAGCTGTTTTTT | TRBD2 | - | TRBJ2-2 | TRBV3-1/TRBV3-2
CASSEGAPYEQYF | TGTGCCAGCAGTGAGGGAGCCCCCTACGAGCAGTACTTC | - | - | TRBJ2-7 | TRBV2
CASSLLGTDGYTF | TGTGCCAGCAGTTTATTGGGGACAGATGGCTACACCTTC | TRBD1 | - | TRBJ1-2 | TRBV27
CASSRTANQPQHF | TGTGCCAGCAGCCGGACTGCTAATCAGCCCCAGCATTTT | - | - | TRBJ1-5 | TRBV6-5
CASSWGTGGNNQPQHF | TGCGCCAGCAGCTGGGGGACAGGGGGTAACAATCAGCCCCAGCATTTT | TRBD1 | - | TRBJ1-5 | TRBV5-1
CAGRRNRPQHF | TGTGCCGGGAGGAGAAATCGGCCCCAGCATTTT | - | - | TRBJ1-5 | TRBV12-3/TRBV12-4
CASTPGQGGSQHF | TGTGCCAGCACACCGGGACAAGGCGGCTCCCAGCATTTT | - | - | TRBJ1-5 | TRBV6-5
CASSESTRAGYTF | TGCGCCAGCAGTGAGTCGACCAGGGCTGGCTACACCTTC | - | - | TRBJ1-2 | TRBV10-2
CASSFRTVASSYEQYF | TGTGCCAGCAGCTTCCGGACAGTGGCGTCCTCCTACGAGCAGTACTTC | - | - | TRBJ2-7 | TRBV7-6
CASSLPGGTGELFF | TGTGCCAGCAGTTTACCAGGGGGGACCGGGGAGCTGTTTTTT | - | - | TRBJ2-2 | TRBV28
CASSPPPGREVQFF | TGTGCCAGCAGCCCACCCCCGGGGCGGGAGGTGCAGTTCTTC | TRBD2 | - | TRBJ2-1 | TRBV11-2
CASNTGGAYNSPLHF | TGTGCCAGCAATACAGGGGGCGCCTATAATTCACCCCTCCACTTT | TRBD1 | - | TRBJ1-6 | TRBV28
CASSQVGALAFF | TGTGCCAGCAGCCAGGTAGGGGCACTAGCTTTCTTT | - | once | TRBJ1-1 | TRBV3-1/TRBV3-2
CASSPERDTQYF | TGCGCCAGCAGCCCGGAGCGAGATACGCAGTATTTT | - | - | TRBJ2-3 | TRBV5-1
CASSNPGQGNEQFF | TGTGCCAGCAGTAACCCGGGACAGGGGAATGAGCAGTTCTTC | TRBD1 | - | TRBJ2-1 | TRBV6-6
CASSIQEYNEQFF | TGTGCCAGCAGTATTCAGGAATACAATGAGCAGTTCTTC | - | - | TRBJ2-1 | TRBV6-5
CASSIATGEQYF | TGTGCCAGTAGTATAGCAACGGGGGAGCAGTACTTC | - | - | TRBJ2-7 | TRBV19
CASSVGQSNQPQHF | TGTGCCAGTAGTGTGGGACAGAGCAATCAGCCCCAGCATTTT | TRBD1 | - | TRBJ1-5 | TRBV19
CASSQDAGLVSYEQYF | TGCGCCAGCAGCCAAGATGCCGGACTAGTCTCCTACGAGCAGTACTTC | TRBD2 | - | TRBJ2-7 | TRBV4-3
CASSLAPWTGGVGMNTEAFF | TGTGCCAGCAGCTTAGCCCCATGGACAGGGGGCGTCGGTATGAACACTGAAGCTTTCTTT | TRBD1 | - | TRBJ1-1 | TRBV7-2
CASSWDTLNTEAFF | TGTGCCAGCAGCTGGGACACCCTGAACACTGAAGCTTTCTTT | - | few | TRBJ1-1 | TRBV5-5
CATSSPGSGTDTQYF | TGTGCCACCAGCAGCCCTGGGAGTGGCACAGATACGCAGTATTTT | - | - | TRBJ2-3 | TRBV15
CASSWTGVVYGYTF | TGTGCCAGCAGCTGGACAGGGGTCGTTTATGGCTACACCTTC | TRBD1 | - | TRBJ1-2 | TRBV6-2/TRBV6-3
CASSDFPPAPDSHEQYF | TGTGCCAGCAGTGATTTTCCCCCGGCGCCAGACTCCCACGAGCAGTACTTC | - | - | TRBJ2-7 | TRBV2
CASSLVNSPNTEAFF | TGTGCCAGCAGCTTAGTTAACAGCCCGAACACTGAAGCTTTCTTT | - | - | TRBJ1-1 | TRBV7-9
CASSLEPGNYGYTF | TGCGCCAGCAGCTTGGAACCGGGTAACTATGGCTACACCTTC | - | - | TRBJ1-2 | TRBV5-1
CASSRQGGDEQYF | TGTGCCAGCAGCCGACAGGGCGGGGACGAGCAGTACTTC | - | - | TRBJ2-7 | TRBV2
CATSDPGLSQTQYF | TGTGCCACCAGTGATCCTGGACTCTCCCAGACCCAGTACTTC | - | once | TRBJ2-5 | TRBV24-1
CASSRDTFTDTQYF | TGTGCCAGCTCCCGGGACACGTTCACAGATACGCAGTATTTT | - | - | TRBJ2-3 | TRBV18
CACNPRELYNEQFF | TGTGCCTGCAATCCGAGGGAGCTGTACAATGAGCAGTTCTTC | - | - | TRBJ2-1 | TRBV5-4